Listed below are T cell receptor beta chains from one sample, sequenced in a study of blood T cells in healthy people across ages. Using its own MiXCR run on the 5' RACE reads, TCRdb lists one record per CDR3 protein. The data contain 1 million to 1.2 million distinct CDR3 sequences, around two fifths of them singletons. The sequencing sample was made of blood. The receptors derive from a man younger than 30 in good health. The CDR3 runs from the conserved cysteine through the conserved F or W. The order of the fields is CDR3 length, clone size, V gene, D gene, J gene, CDR3 protein, CDR3 DNA. The D gene is left open where the match is weak. Clone size is stated in some rows and not others, as once, few, many or a class when expanded.

14	.	TRBV20-1	.	TRBJ1-1	CSARVNIGDTEAFF	TGCAGTGCTAGAGTGAACATTGGGGACACTGAAGCTTTCTTT
11	many	TRBV7-2	.	TRBJ2-5	CASSTKETQYF	TGTGCCAGCAGCACTAAAGAGACCCAGTACTTC
15	many	TRBV4-3	.	TRBJ1-6	CASSPDSSYNSPLHF	TGCGCCAGCAGCCCGGACAGCTCCTATAATTCACCCCTCCACTTT
14	.	TRBV5-4	.	TRBJ1-2	CASSRGHPNYGYTF	TGTGCCAGCAGCCGGGGACACCCTAACTATGGCTACACCTTC
16	.	TRBV3-1	.	TRBJ2-4	CASSHRGNLAKNIQYF	TGTGCCAGCAGCCACAGGGGTAATTTAGCCAAAAACATTCAGTACTTC
14	many	TRBV19	.	TRBJ1-1	CASSVGHENTEAFF	TGTGCCAGTAGTGTGGGACACGAGAACACTGAAGCTTTCTTT
13	.	TRBV5-6	.	TRBJ2-1	CASSLVQGHEQFF	TGTGCCAGCAGCTTGGTGCAGGGCCACGAGCAGTTCTTC
16	once	TRBV20-1	TRBD1	TRBJ1-5	CSARGSQGQGNQPQHF	TGCAGTGCTAGAGGATCGCAGGGACAGGGGAATCAGCCCCAGCATTTT
16	.	TRBV2	.	TRBJ2-1	CASSPSSPAAYNEQFF	TGTGCCAGCAGTCCGTCGTCCCCCGCCGCCTACAATGAGCAGTTCTTC
16	few	TRBV20-1	TRBD2	TRBJ2-1	CSARDEEERGGNEQFF	TGCAGTGCTAGAGATGAAGAAGAGCGGGGGGGCAATGAGCAGTTCTTC
13	.	TRBV19	.	TRBJ1-4	CASAGTYNEKLFF	TGTGCCAGTGCCGGGACCTATAATGAAAAACTGTTTTTT
17	once	TRBV6-2/TRBV6-3	TRBD1	TRBJ2-3	CASSPPVTGGFTDTQYF	TGTGCCAGCAGCCCCCCAGTGACAGGGGGTTTCACAGATACGCAGTATTTT
14	.	TRBV20-1	.	TRBJ1-5	CSADEGLSHQPQHF	TGCAGTGCTGATGAGGGACTTAGCCATCAGCCCCAGCATTTT
14	.	TRBV7-9	.	TRBJ1-3	CASSLAQGANTIYF	TGTGCCAGCAGCTTAGCACAGGGCGCGAACACCATATATTTT
16	once	TRBV12-3/TRBV12-4	.	TRBJ1-3	CASSTPLTGTGNTIYF	TGTGCCAGCAGTACCCCCCTCACAGGGACTGGAAACACCATATATTTT
14	.	TRBV9	.	TRBJ1-2	CASSDEGEWGGYTF	TGTGCCAGCAGCGACGAGGGGGAGTGGGGTGGCTACACCTTC
20	.	TRBV20-1	TRBD2	TRBJ2-1	CSARVVPSGGPLVSYNEQFF	TGCAGTGCTAGAGTAGTCCCTAGCGGGGGGCCACTAGTCTCCTACAATGAGCAGTTCTTC
15	few	TRBV7-6	TRBD1	TRBJ2-1	CASSPGTGVWYEQFF	TGTGCCAGCAGCCCCGGGACAGGGGTTTGGTATGAGCAGTTCTTC
15	.	TRBV20-1	.	TRBJ2-3	CSAGPNRVPADTQYF	TGCAGTGCTGGACCAAACAGGGTTCCCGCAGATACGCAGTATTTT
15	.	TRBV6-2/TRBV6-3	TRBD1	TRBJ1-1	CASSYSPGGDTEAFF	TGTGCCAGCAGTTACTCCCCAGGGGGCGACACTGAAGCTTTCTTT
17	.	TRBV20-1	TRBD2	TRBJ2-3	CSARILGLKQSTDTQYF	TGCAGTGCCCGTATACTGGGACTAAAGCAAAGCACAGATACGCAGTATTTT
15	.	TRBV4-1	TRBD1	TRBJ1-1	CASSQDAGQGVGAFF	TGCGCCAGCAGCCAAGATGCGGGACAGGGTGTCGGAGCTTTCTTT
17	.	TRBV6-1	.	TRBJ1-2	CASSELGEPKPPYGYTF	TGTGCCAGCAGTGAATTGGGGGAGCCCAAGCCTCCCTATGGCTACACCTTC
14	.	TRBV6-2/TRBV6-3	.	TRBJ2-7	CASSYPGPAYEQYF	TGTGCCAGCAGTTACCCGGGGCCAGCCTACGAGCAGTACTTC
11	.	TRBV4-2	TRBD1	TRBJ1-2	CASSPGQANTF	TGTGCCAGCAGCCCCGGACAGGCGAACACCTTC
15	few	TRBV27	.	TRBJ2-3	CASRSQRIYTDTQYF	TGTGCCAGCAGATCGCAGAGGATTTACACAGATACGCAGTATTTT
16	.	TRBV12-3/TRBV12-4	.	TRBJ1-6	CASSRTTGNRDSPLHF	TGTGCCAGCAGCCGAACGACCGGGAATAGGGATTCACCCCTCCACTTT
14	.	TRBV4-3	.	TRBJ1-1	CASSQGGGPTEAFF	TGCGCCAGCAGCCAAGGGGGTGGGCCTACTGAAGCTTTCTTT
13	.	TRBV27	.	TRBJ1-6	CASSFGAHSPLHF	TGTGCCAGCAGTTTTGGGGCGCATTCACCCCTCCACTTT
15	.	TRBV20-1	TRBD2	TRBJ2-1	CSAPLPGGGTDEQFF	TGCAGTGCTCCTCTCCCGGGCGGGGGGACCGATGAGCAGTTCTTC
14	.	TRBV28	.	TRBJ1-4	CASSLVSFGEKLFF	TGTGCCAGCAGTTTAGTTTCGTTTGGGGAAAAACTGTTTTTT
15	.	TRBV10-3	TRBD1	TRBJ1-2	CAISEGTGGPYGYTF	TGTGCCATCAGTGAGGGGACAGGGGGCCCATATGGCTACACCTTC
15	.	TRBV11-2	.	TRBJ2-7	CASSLWGTSSYEQYF	TGTGCCAGCAGCTTATGGGGTACTAGCTCCTACGAGCAGTACTTC
13	few	TRBV6-1	.	TRBJ2-7	CASSEALLYEQYF	TGTGCCAGCAGTGAAGCGCTTCTATACGAGCAGTACTTC
14	.	TRBV5-8	.	TRBJ2-5	CASSRGNGQETQYF	TGTGCCAGCAGCCGCGGTAACGGCCAAGAGACCCAGTACTTC
13	few	TRBV7-2	.	TRBJ1-4	CASSAELNEKLFF	TGTGCCAGCAGCGCAGAGCTTAATGAAAAACTGTTTTTT
15	.	TRBV7-2	TRBD1	TRBJ2-1	CASSSPDRGDNEQFF	TGTGCCAGCAGCTCACCGGACAGGGGGGATAATGAGCAGTTCTTC
14	.	TRBV12-5	TRBD1	TRBJ1-1	CASGPSGGYTEAFF	TGTGCTAGTGGTCCATCAGGGGGTTACACTGAAGCTTTCTTT
13	.	TRBV4-1	.	TRBJ1-1	CASSQERDSEAFF	TGCGCCAGCAGTCAAGAGAGGGACTCTGAAGCTTTCTTT
14	.	TRBV6-5	.	TRBJ1-2	CASSPGVPSYGYTF	TGTGCCAGCAGTCCAGGGGTTCCTTCTTATGGCTACACCTTC
17	.	TRBV6-6	.	TRBJ1-5	CASSYVVEGGRNQPQHF	TGTGCCAGCAGTTACGTCGTGGAGGGGGGGCGAAATCAGCCCCAGCATTTT
15	.	TRBV7-9	.	TRBJ2-3	CASSLPGYGTDTQYF	TGTGCCAGCAGCTTACCAGGGTATGGGACAGATACGCAGTATTTT
16	.	TRBV2	.	TRBJ1-2	CASSEASTLADYGYTF	TGTGCCAGCAGTGAAGCGTCGACGTTGGCTGACTATGGCTACACCTTC
13	.	TRBV7-2	.	TRBJ2-7	CASNSYFSYEQYF	TGTGCCAGCAACTCCTATTTTTCCTACGAGCAGTACTTC
18	.	TRBV20-1	TRBD2	TRBJ2-1	CSADLAGAKLSSYNEQFF	TGCAGTGCTGATTTAGCGGGGGCGAAATTGAGCTCCTACAATGAGCAGTTCTTC
14	.	TRBV20-1	TRBD1	TRBJ1-6	CSAWTGAYNSPLHF	TGCAGTGCTTGGACAGGGGCATACAATTCACCCCTCCACTTT
17	.	TRBV11-2	.	TRBJ2-3	CASSSSGWGPSTDTQYF	TGTGCCAGCAGCTCCTCCGGGTGGGGACCTAGCACAGATACGCAGTATTTT
12	few	TRBV20-1	.	TRBJ2-7	CSASGTIDEQYF	TGCAGTGCTTCCGGGACAATAGACGAGCAGTACTTC
11	many	TRBV14	.	TRBJ1-2	CASSQDGGYTF	TGTGCCAGCAGCCAAGACGGCGGCTACACCTTC
16	.	TRBV4-2	TRBD1	TRBJ1-5	CASSQEGQGGGQPQHF	TGTGCCAGCAGCCAAGAGGGACAGGGAGGAGGACAGCCCCAGCATTTT
15	few	TRBV7-9	.	TRBJ1-2	CASSFETGLNYGYTF	TGTGCCAGCAGCTTTGAGACAGGACTCAACTATGGCTACACCTTC
13	.	TRBV7-2	.	TRBJ1-4	CASSSAGEEKLFF	TGTGCCAGCAGCTCAGCAGGGGAGGAAAAACTGTTTTTT
15	.	TRBV5-1	TRBD2	TRBJ2-2	CASRRTSAPPGELFF	TGCGCCAGCAGACGGACTAGCGCGCCGCCCGGGGAGCTGTTTTTT
17	.	TRBV3-1	.	TRBJ2-4	CASSQELGLLAENIQYF	TGTGCCAGCAGCCAAGAGCTGGGGCTTCTAGCCGAAAACATTCAGTACTTC